This entry lists 7 T cell receptor beta chains sequenced from one sample in a study of blood T cell repertoires in COVID-19 (dated by TCRdb to the early 2020s). Receptors were amplified or captured by the immunoSEQ multiplex PCR assay. The source is immuneACCESS, and TCRdb retained only in-frame sequences with V and J called. Part of the clones is not carried over; for the studies checked, unresolved V genes explain less than half of this, and the remainder is unexplained. Present in this sample are some 45,000 clones, roughly 90% of which were seen just once. The top ten constitute 8.5% to 10% of the sample. Sequencing was carried out using peripheral blood. These receptors were obtained from a human donor in a cohort sampled during active COVID-19.

The chain links TRBV7-8 to TRBJ1-4; 7 bases match TRBD1. The CDR3 totals 13 residues. The J segment lost 8 bases and the V segment lost 3 bases, leaving 3 bases of the junction unmatched. The V gene's germline CDR1 is SGHVS and CDR2 FQNEAQ. CDR3 in amino acids: CASSFQGGEKLFF. The CDR3 DNA reads as TGTGCCAGCAGCTTCCAGGGGGGCGAAAAACTGTTTTTT.

J is TRBJ1-5 and V is TRBV6-5; 7 positions agree with TRBD1. The CDR3 totals 15 residues. Germline-derived CDR1 and CDR2 are MNHEY and SVGAGI. Trimming removed 2 bases from V and 4 bases from J; junction bases left unmatched: 5. CDR3 in amino acids: CASSYVAGGNQPQHF. DNA for the CDR3: TGTGCCAGCAGTTACGTGGCAGGGGGTAATCAGCCCCAGCATTTT.

V and J are TRBV4-2 and TRBJ2-7, with 13 bases aligning to TRBD2. Germline values: CDR1 LGHNA, CDR2 YNFKEQ. The CDR3 contains 17 residues. The ends lost 1 base at V and 6 bases at J; junction bases unmatched: 9. The CDR3 DNA reads as TGTGCCAGCAGCCAAGTTTCCGGGACTAGCGGGGTGGGCGAGCAGTACTTC. As protein: CASSQVSGTSGVGEQYF.

This clone has a handful of counts. The CDR3 region is CASSASIQGYTGELFF. CDR3 DNA: TGTGCCAGCAGCGCCTCTATACAGGGGTACACCGGGGAGCTGTTTTTT. This rearrangement joins TRBV9 to TRBJ2-2, with 7 positions matching TRBD1. V gave up 3 bases and J gave up 3 bases; unmatched junction bases: 8. The CDR3 has 16 amino acids. CDR1 is SGDLS and CDR2 is YYNGEE in the germline V gene.

The rearrangement uses TRBV27 and TRBJ1-6; D not certain. The CDR3 has 13 amino acids. The ends were cut back, 3 bases at V and 7 bases at J, with 7 bases in the middle. Germline CDR1 reads MNHEY; CDR2 reads SMNVEV (reference sequence). The CDR3 region is CASSFGGNSPLHF. For the CDR3, the DNA is TGTGCCAGCAGTTTCGGCGGCAATTCACCCCTCCACTTT.

This chain links TRBV5-1 with TRBJ2-7; no firm D call. Between the trimmed V and J ends, which lost 0 bases and 1 base, there was a span of 8 bases. CDR3 length equals 14 residues. CDR1 and CDR2 (germline): SGHRS, YFSETQ. The CDR3 DNA reads as TGCGCCAGCAGCTTGGCGCAGAAATCCTACGAGCAGTACTTC. This encodes CASSLAQKSYEQYF.

CDR3 in DNA: TGTGCCAGCAGCTCACAAGCGGGGGGGAGGCATGAGCAGTTCTTC. Residues: CASSSQAGGRHEQFF. The chain carries TRBV7-3 and TRBJ2-1; 10 nucleotides match TRBD2. J was trimmed by 8 bases and V by 4 bases; bases with no gene match: 8. CDR3 length: 15 residues. Per the germline V gene, CDR1 is SGHTA and CDR2 is FQGTGA.